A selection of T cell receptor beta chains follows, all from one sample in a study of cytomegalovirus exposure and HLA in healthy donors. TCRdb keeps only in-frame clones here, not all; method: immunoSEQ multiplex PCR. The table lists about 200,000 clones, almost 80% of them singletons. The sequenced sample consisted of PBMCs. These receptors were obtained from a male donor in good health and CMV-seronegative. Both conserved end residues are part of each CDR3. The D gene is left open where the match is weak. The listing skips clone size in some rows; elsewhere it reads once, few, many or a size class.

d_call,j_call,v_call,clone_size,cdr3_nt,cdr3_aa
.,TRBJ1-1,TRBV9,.,TGTGCCAGCAGCGCCACGACAGGGAACACTGAAGCTTTCTTT,CASSATTGNTEAFF
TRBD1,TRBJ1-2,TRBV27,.,TGTGCCAGCATGGAGACAGGGGGCTACACCTTC,CASMETGGYTF
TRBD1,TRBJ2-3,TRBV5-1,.,TGCGCCAGCAGCTTGGGGGGACAGGGGGCATCAGATACGCAGTATTTT,CASSLGGQGASDTQYF
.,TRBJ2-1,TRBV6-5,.,TGTGCCACCCGCCGACAGGTAGGCTACAATGAGCAGTTCTTC,CATRRQVGYNEQFF
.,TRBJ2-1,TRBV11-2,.,TGTGCCAGCAGCTTAGCAGGGGAGCAGTTCTTC,CASSLAGEQFF
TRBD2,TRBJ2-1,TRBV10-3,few,TGTGCCATCAGTGAAATAGCGGGTAGCGGGTACAATGAGCAGTTCTTC,CAISEIAGSGYNEQFF
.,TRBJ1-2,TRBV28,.,TGTGCCAGCAGGACAGATGACTATGGCTACACCTTC,CASRTDDYGYTF
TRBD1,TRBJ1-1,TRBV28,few,TGTGCCAGCAGTTGGTGGCCCGGACAGGGGGCCCTAAGTAGGCTCCCTGTGGACACTGAAGCTTTCTTT,CASSWWPGQGALSRLPVDTEAFF
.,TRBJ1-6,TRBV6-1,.,TGTGCCAGCAGTGATCGGACATCCTCACCCCTCCACTTT,CASSDRTSSPLHF
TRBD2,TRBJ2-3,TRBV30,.,TGTGCCTGGAGTCCGCGGGGGGTAGCGGGGGGATCAGATACGCAGTATTTT,CAWSPRGVAGGSDTQYF
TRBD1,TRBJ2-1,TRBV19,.,TGTGCCAGTAGGTCGGGGACAGGACTGTACAATGAGCAGTTCTTC,CASRSGTGLYNEQFF
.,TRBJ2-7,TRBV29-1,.,TGCAGCGTTGAAGATCCTACCTACGAGCAGTACTTC,CSVEDPTYEQYF
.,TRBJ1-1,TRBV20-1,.,TGCAGTGCGCCAGTCCACACTGAAGCTTTCTTT,CSAPVHTEAFF
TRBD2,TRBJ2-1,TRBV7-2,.,TGTGCCAGCAGCTTAGCTTGGAGCGGGGGGGACAATGAGCAGTTCTTC,CASSLAWSGGDNEQFF
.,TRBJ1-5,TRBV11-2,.,TGTGCCAGCAGCGAATTTTGGACAGAAGACAATCAGCCCCAGCATTTT,CASSEFWTEDNQPQHF
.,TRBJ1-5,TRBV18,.,TGTGCCAGCTCCCCGAGCGGTGATATTTATCAGCCCCAGCATTTT,CASSPSGDIYQPQHF
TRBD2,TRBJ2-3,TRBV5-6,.,TGTGCCAGCAGCTGGGGAGCGGGGGCGGGGACAGATACGCAGTATTTT,CASSWGAGAGTDTQYF
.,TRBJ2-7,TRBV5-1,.,TGCGCCAGCAGCTTGGACAGTACGTCGAACGAGCAGTACTTC,CASSLDSTSNEQYF
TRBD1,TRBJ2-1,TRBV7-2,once,TGTGCCAGCAGCTTAGAAGGGACAGGCTCCTACAATGAGCAGTTCTTC,CASSLEGTGSYNEQFF
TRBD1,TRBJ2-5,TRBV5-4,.,TGTGCCAGCAGCGACGCCCGAGACAGGGGGCAAGAGACCCAGTACTTC,CASSDARDRGQETQYF
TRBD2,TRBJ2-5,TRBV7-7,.,TGTGCTAGCAGCTTAGCGGGGAGCTCGGAGGAGACCCAGTACTTC,CASSLAGSSEETQYF
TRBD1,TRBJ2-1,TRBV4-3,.,TGCGCCAGCAGCCAAGATTTGACAGGGAGCTCCTACAATGAGCAGTTCTTC,CASSQDLTGSSYNEQFF
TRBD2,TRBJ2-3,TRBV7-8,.,TGTGCCAGCAGCTTTGGTCCGGGACTAGCGGGGGGGCGGGCCACAGATACGCAGTATTTT,CASSFGPGLAGGRATDTQYF